The 9 T cell receptor beta chains below come from one sample, sequenced in a study of immune characterization of retroperitoneal liposarcoma. MiXCR, applied by TCRdb to the PCR reads, yields one record per CDR3 protein. The sample yields about 18,000 distinct CDR3 sequences, approximately 40% seen once. Specimen: blood. The source is a male donor with retroperitoneal liposarcoma.

This clonotype was detected ten times or more. V usage is TRBV6-1 and J usage is TRBJ2-2, with 10 bases identical to TRBD2. Germline CDR1 MNHNS, CDR2 SASEGT. The trim removed 6 bases at V and 4 bases at J, leaving 2 bases unmatched. The CDR3 is 14 residues long. Here the CDR3 DNA reads TGTGCCAGCAGAGAGCGGGGGGGCACCGGGGAGCTGTTTTTT. The encoded protein is CASRERGGTGELFF.

The J gene is TRBJ1-1, the V gene TRBV7-2; D unresolved. The CDR3 has 12 amino acids. V was trimmed by 0 bases and J by 10 bases, leaving 9 bases between them. CDR1 and CDR2 from the germline V gene are SGHTA and FQGNSA. In DNA form, the CDR3 reads TGTGCCAGCAGCTTAGCAGAGGGTATAGCTTTCTTT. Translation: CASSLAEGIAFF.

As concerns this clonotype: Because the CDR3's place on the DNA is in doubt, the DNA is left out and the CDR3 is given as listed by TCRdb. The chain uses TRBV6-1 and TRBJ2-3. The CDR3 length equals 16 residues, ends included. Germline V gene sequence: CDR1 MNHNS, CDR2 SASEGT. The CDR3 spells CASSEGWGFGTDTQLF.

The CDR3 bases are TGTGCCAGCAGTTTAGGGGGGAGGGCCAACGTCCTGACTTTC. It encodes CASSLGGRANVLTF. V and J are TRBV12-3 or TRBV12-4 and TRBJ2-6, with D perhaps assigned TRBD1 or TRBD2 (5 bases each). Trimming removed 1 base from V and 5 bases from J, with 6 bases in between. This CDR3 contains 14 residues.

Only one count was recorded for this clonotype. This chain links TRBV7-3 with TRBJ2-7; 13 nucleotides agree with TRBD2. The DNA end favors TRBJ2-5, so the J call may be wrong. The CDR3 covers 21 residues. CDR1 and CDR2 (germline): SGHTA, FQGTGA. CDR3: CASSPLGPRTSGRKIVETQYF. The DNA of the CDR3 is TGTGCCAGCAGCCCCCTAGGCCCCAGGACTAGCGGGAGAAAGATCGTGGAGACCCAGTACTTC.

A few counts support this clonotype. The chain recombines TRBV7-2 with TRBJ1-1; D is perhaps TRBD1 (5 bases). This CDR3 spans 14 amino acids. Trimming took 2 bases from V and 5 from J, leaving 12 bases between them. The germline V gene encodes CDR1 SGHTA and CDR2 FQGNSA. CDR3 nucleotides: TGTGCCAGCAGCTTATTTGTCAGGGTAACTGAAGCTTTCTTT. Translation: CASSLFVRVTEAFF.

The V gene is TRBV11-2, the J gene TRBJ2-5; 8 positions agree with TRBD2. The ends lost 8 bases at V and 5 bases at J; junction bases unmatched: 13. CDR3 length: 15 residues. Germline V gene sequence: CDR1 SGHAT, CDR2 FQNNGV. CDR3 DNA sequence: TGTGCCAGCTCTTTCGGTCGGGAGGGCCTGGAGACCCAGTACTTC. Amino acids: CASSFGREGLETQYF.

By proportion, this clonotype is medium-sized. J is TRBJ2-5 and V is TRBV6-1, with D unresolved. The CDR3 totals 13 residues. CDR1 is MNHNS and CDR2 is SASEGT in the germline V gene. Trimming shortened V by 5 bases and J by 5 bases, and 12 bases separated the two germline ends. CDR3 in DNA: TGTGCCAGCAGTTGGGCCAGGTCGGAGACCCAGTACTTC. Protein: CASSWARSETQYF.

This clonotype was seen a few times. The V and J genes are TRBV11-3 and TRBJ2-1; 8 positions match TRBD2. The J call is uncertain, as TRBJ2-7 better fits the DNA end. The V gene's germline CDR1 is SGHNT and CDR2 YENEEA. This CDR3 spans 15 amino acids. The CDR3 loop is CASSLVLLAGNEQYF. For the CDR3, the DNA is TGTGCCAGCAGCTTAGTCCTCCTAGCGGGCAATGAGCAGTACTTC.